These 28 T cell receptor beta chains came from one sample sequenced in a study of beta chain features in type 1 diabetes. The investigators reverse transcribed all of the isolated RNA, so they sequenced expressed TCRB transcripts. TCRdb's table, derived via immunoSEQ multiplex PCR, lists solely in-frame clones and lacks some. Seen here are approximately 250,000 clones, around an eighth observed once, and the top ten hold about 0.03%. The source material was naive CD4+ T cells from blood. The receptors were gathered from a middle-aged woman in good health.

The rearrangement joins TRBV7-2 to TRBJ1-5; D unresolved. The germline V gene encodes CDR1 SGHTA and CDR2 FQGNSA. This CDR3 has 16 amino acids. V was trimmed by 2 bases and J by 0 bases, leaving 11 bases between them. This chain's CDR3 is CASSLWSVYSNQPQHF. In nucleotides, the CDR3 is TGTGCCAGCAGCTTATGGTCGGTCTATAGCAATCAGCCCCAGCATTTT.

This clone showed up just a few times. The rearrangement links TRBV6-1 to TRBJ1-1; no reliable D call. The CDR3 spans 12 residues. Trimming removed 7 bases from V and 3 bases from J, with 9 bases in between. The germline CDR1 and CDR2 sequences are MNHNS and SASEGT. In DNA, the CDR3 is TGTGCCAGCATTGGCGGGGACACTGAAGCTTTCTTT. This encodes CASIGGDTEAFF.

This clone was detected a few times. A read error may account for a junction end that differs from germline. This specimen includes other DNA sequences encoding the same CDR3. The CDR3 protein is CASTPGPNTEAFF. The CDR3 region has the DNA TGCGCCAGCACCCCAGGGCCGAACACTGAAGCCTTCTTT. The chain carries TRBV23-1 and TRBJ1-1; possibly TRBD1 for D (5 bases). TRBV23-1 is an open reading frame, and its role is uncertain. The CDR3 runs 13 residues.

This clone was counted only a few times. This chain connects TRBV28 to TRBJ1-6, with unresolved D. CDR3 length equals 14 residues. Trimming left V 6 bases short and J 8 bases short, with 14 bases between. Germline V gene data show CDR1 as MDHEN and CDR2 as SYDVKM. CDR3 sequence: CASRGEQPDSPLHF. In nucleotides, the CDR3 is TGTGCCAGCAGGGGAGAGCAGCCTGATTCACCCCTCCACTTT.

This clone was seen a handful of times. V usage is TRBV9 and J usage is TRBJ2-7; 10 positions match TRBD2. CDR3 length equals 15 residues. Germline CDR1 SGDLS, CDR2 YYNGEE. Losses at the gene ends were 0 bases for V and 6 bases for J; bases not matched to a gene: 6. The CDR3 DNA reads as TGTGCCAGCAGCGTAGATCCTAGCGGGGGACTCGAGCAGTACTTC. It yields the protein CASSVDPSGGLEQYF.

This clone came up a few times. The chain employs TRBV9 and TRBJ2-3, with TRBD2 matching over 9 bases. The germline V gene encodes CDR1 SGDLS and CDR2 YYNGEE. This CDR3 has 17 residues. Trimming at V came to 4 bases and at J to 4 bases, leaving 13 bases not matched to a gene. The DNA of the CDR3 is TGTGCCAGCAGCCCCGGCTTTCCTAGCGGGGTGTCAGATACGCAGTATTTT. It specifies CASSPGFPSGVSDTQYF.

The genes are TRBV7-8 and TRBJ2-7; 7 nucleotides align to TRBD2. Trimming removed 3 bases from V and 3 bases from J; junction bases left unmatched: 17. The CDR3 covers 18 residues. Germline lookup yields CDR1 SGHVS and CDR2 FQNEAQ. For the CDR3, the DNA is TGTGCCAGCAGCTTTTATGGCCCACCACCGGGACTAAACTACGAGCAGTACTTC. Amino acid sequence: CASSFYGPPPGLNYEQYF.

This clone was seen a handful of times. This chain uses TRBV4-3 with TRBJ2-3; D might be TRBD1 (6 bases). V lost 5 bases and J lost 1, with 13 bases in between. The CDR3 loop spans 15 amino acids. The germline gives CDR1 LGHNA, CDR2 YSLEER. CDR3 sequence: CASSNWDTRTDTQYF. In nucleotides, the CDR3 is TGCGCCAGCAGCAACTGGGACACCCGCACAGATACGCAGTATTTT.

Only a few counts were recorded for this clone. This rearrangement joins TRBV7-9 to TRBJ2-4; weak D call: TRBD1 (6 bases). CDR1 SEHNR and CDR2 FQNEAQ come from the germline V gene (reference sequence). V lost 6 bases to trimming and J lost 5 bases, with 11 bases between them. The CDR3 extends over 13 amino acids. In DNA, the CDR3 is TGTGCCAGCAGTCCTAGGACAGAAAACATTCAGTACTTC. It yields the protein CASSPRTENIQYF.

The CDR3 sequence: CASSLMVTGGVYNEQFF. The CDR3, as DNA: TGTGCCAGCAGTTTAATGGTCACAGGGGGGGTCTACAATGAGCAGTTCTTC. This chain connects TRBV28 to TRBJ2-1, with a tentative D call TRBD1 (8 bases). Germline V gene lookup returns CDR1 MDHEN and CDR2 SYDVKM. The CDR3 is made up of 17 amino acids. Trimming pared 2 bases from V and 3 bases from J, leaving 17 bases between.

The chain carries TRBV5-1 and TRBJ2-7; a weak D match, TRBD2 (6 bases). The germline V and J ends were trimmed by 3 bases and 3 bases, with 13 bases remaining between them. The CDR3 spans 14 residues. The germline V gene encodes CDR1 SGHRS and CDR2 YFSETQ. CDR3 nucleotides: TGCGCCAGCAGCTACTACGGGAGAGACTACGAGCAGTACTTC. Translation: CASSYYGRDYEQYF.

This sequence joins TRBV5-1 and TRBJ2-3, with 7 bases fitting TRBD1. The germline V gene has CDR1 SGHRS and CDR2 YFSETQ. V trimming: 4 bases; J trimming: 1 base; junction bases outside the gene matches: 6. The CDR3 is 15 amino acids. CDR3 coding DNA: TGCGCCAGCAGCCGGCAGGGGGTTCGCACAGATACGCAGTATTTT. This sequence encodes CASSRQGVRTDTQYF.

There are a few counts of this clone. For the CDR3, the DNA is TGTGCCAGCACGCGAGGGGGCAGGAATTCACCCCTCCACTTT. This sequence encodes CASTRGGRNSPLHF. The chain combines TRBV6-1 with TRBJ1-6, with 7 nucleotides matching TRBD1. CDR3 size: 14 residues. Germline-derived CDR1 and CDR2 are MNHNS and SASEGT. V trimming: 7 bases; J trimming: 7 bases; junction bases outside the gene matches: 7.

This clone showed up just a few times. The chain recombines TRBV29-1 with TRBJ1-1; 9 nucleotides align to TRBD1. The V segment lost 7 bases and the J segment 5 bases; nucleotides outside the gene matches: 8. From germline, CDR1 is SQVTM and CDR2 ANQGSEA. This CDR3 has 13 amino acids. The CDR3, as DNA: TGCAGCGCCGGGACAGGGTCTGAGACTGAAGCTTTCTTT. It encodes CSAGTGSETEAFF. The variable domain in full, completed from reference TRBV29-1 and TRBJ1-1, reads SAVISQKPSRDICQRGTSLTIQCQVDSQVTMMFWYRQQPGQSLTLIATANQGSEATYESGFVIDKFPISRPNLTFSTLTVSNMSPEDSSIYLCSAGTGSETEAFFGQGTRLTVV.

This clone has at least ten counts. The chain combines TRBV5-1 with TRBJ2-6; TRBD1 is a possible D gene (5 bases). The V and J ends lost 2 bases and 2 bases respectively, with 8 bases between them. Per the germline V gene, CDR1 is SGHRS and CDR2 is YFSETQ. The CDR3 consists of 15 residues. The CDR3 DNA reads TGCGCCAGCAGCTTACAGGCTACTGGGGCCAACGTCCTGACTTTC. Translating it yields CASSLQATGANVLTF.

The rearrangement uses TRBV5-1 and TRBJ2-1; 7 bases map to TRBD2. The CDR3 is made up of 15 amino acids. The trim removed 0 bases at V and 4 bases at J, leaving 4 bases unmatched. Germline V gene data show CDR1 as SGHRS and CDR2 as YFSETQ. CDR3: CASSLGGEGYNEQFF. The CDR3 DNA reads as TGCGCCAGCAGCTTGGGCGGGGAGGGTTACAATGAGCAGTTCTTC.

The V and J genes are TRBV5-1 and TRBJ2-3, with 15 bases that match TRBD2. The CDR3 extends over 17 amino acids. Germline V gene lookup returns CDR1 SGHRS and CDR2 YFSETQ. V lost 4 bases, J lost 5 bases, and 8 bases stayed unmatched. CDR3 sequence reads: CASSPGLAGGGRDTQYF. The CDR3 DNA follows: TGCGCCAGCAGCCCCGGACTAGCGGGGGGGGGCCGAGATACGCAGTATTTT.

This clone was observed a few times. The chain's CDR3 is CASSFDLAGGTDTQYF. CDR3 DNA sequence: TGTGCCAGCAGCTTCGACCTTGCGGGGGGCACAGATACGCAGTATTTT. The gene calls are TRBV7-8 and TRBJ2-3; TRBD2 agrees at 7 bases. CDR3 size: 16 residues. Trimming cost V 3 bases and J 1 base; bases outside gene matches: 7. Germline V gene sequence: CDR1 SGHVS, CDR2 FQNEAQ.

This sequence joins TRBV10-2 and TRBJ2-7, with TRBD1 identical over 8 bases. Germline CDR1 reads WSHSY; CDR2 reads SAAADI. The V gene end was trimmed by 7 bases and the J gene end by 4 bases; junction bases not matched to a gene: 9. The CDR3 has 14 amino acids. The CDR3 DNA is TGCGCCAGCAAATCCGGACAGGGTTTGTACGAGCAGTACTTC. Amino acids: CASKSGQGLYEQYF.

This clone was observed a handful of times. The chain combines TRBV7-2 with TRBJ2-1, with D possibly matching TRBD2 (5 bases). The CDR3 is made up of 14 amino acids. Trimming pared 1 base from V and 6 bases from J, leaving 10 bases between. CDR1 and CDR2 (germline): SGHTA, FQGNSA. The DNA for the CDR3 is TGTGCCAGCAGCTTAGTCGGGGTCCGCAATGAGCAGTTCTTC. This translates into CASSLVGVRNEQFF.

Only a few counts were recorded for this clone. V usage is TRBV7-8 and J usage is TRBJ2-1, with TRBD2 matching over 11 bases. V lost 4 bases to trimming and J lost 0 bases; unmatched junction nucleotides: 11. Germline CDR1 and CDR2: SGHVS and FQNEAQ. The CDR3 is 19 residues long. CDR3 bases: TGTGCCAGCAGCTCGCCAGGACTAGCGGGCGCCCTCTCCTACAATGAGCAGTTCTTC. This translates into CASSSPGLAGALSYNEQFF.

This clone was detected only a few times. CDR3 region: CASSYSGSTTNYGYTF. The CDR3 DNA reads as TGTGCCAGCAGTTACTCAGGCAGCACTACTAACTATGGCTACACCTTC. The rearrangement joins TRBV6-5 to TRBJ1-2; D not certain. V was clipped by 0 bases and J by 0 bases, with 11 bases between them. Germline loops: CDR1 MNHEY, CDR2 SVGAGI. This CDR3 is built from 16 residues.

The chain couples TRBV18 to TRBJ2-7; tentatively, D is TRBD1 (6 bases). Germline values: CDR1 KGHSH, CDR2 LQKENI. This CDR3 has 14 residues. V lost 3 bases and J 6 bases, leaving 15 bases between the germline ends. CDR3 loop: CASSPPGKQGEQYF. The CDR3 DNA follows: TGTGCCAGCTCACCTCCAGGGAAACAGGGCGAGCAGTACTTC.

This clone has just a few counts. CDR3 nucleotides: TGTGCCAGCAGCAAAGGTCTCGGTCGTCCAGAGACCCAGTACTTC. This sequence encodes CASSKGLGRPETQYF. The rearrangement links TRBV21-1 to TRBJ2-5; TRBD2 reflects the table's D call only, with no check against the DNA. TRBV21-1 is a known pseudogene. The CDR3 is made up of 15 amino acids.

This clone was detected a few times. The CDR3 protein is CASNHREAKNIQYF. CDR3 nucleotides: TGTGCCAGCAACCACAGGGAAGCCAAAAACATTCAGTACTTC. The genes are TRBV11-2 and TRBJ2-4; TRBD1 might be the D (6 bases). Germline loops: CDR1 SGHAT, CDR2 FQNNGV. This CDR3 has 14 amino acids. The V end was cut by 7 bases, the J end by 0 bases, with 10 bases between.

V is TRBV5-4 and J is TRBJ2-1; D is unclear. CDR3 length: 13 amino acids. CDR1 is SGHNT and CDR2 is YYREEE in the germline V gene (reference sequence). The ends were cut back, 2 bases at V and 5 bases at J, with 8 bases in the middle. The CDR3 loop reads CASSFPGDNEQFF. In DNA form, the CDR3 reads TGTGCCAGCAGCTTTCCAGGTGACAATGAGCAGTTCTTC. Based on the CDR3 plus reference TRBV5-4 and TRBJ2-1, the full variable domain is ETGVTQSPTHLIKTRGQQVTLRCSSQSGHNTVSWYQQALGQGPQFIFQYYREEENGRGNFPPRFSGLQFPNYSSELNVNALELDDSALYLCASSFPGDNEQFFGPGTRLTVL.

This rearrangement joins TRBV5-8 to TRBJ2-1; TRBD2 aligns across 8 bases. The CDR3 runs to 14 residues. Germline CDR1 reads SGHTS; CDR2 reads YDEGEE. Trimming at V came to 4 bases and at J to 7 bases, leaving 7 bases not matched to a gene. The CDR3 DNA is TGTGCCAGCAGCCGGGGGGGGGATGGGAATGAGCAGTTCTTC. It specifies CASSRGGDGNEQFF.

Only a few counts were recorded for this clone. The chain is built from TRBV7-6 and TRBJ1-2; D is uncertain. The CDR3 runs to 14 residues. From germline, CDR1 is SGHVS and CDR2 FNYEAQ. Between the trimmed V and J ends, which lost 4 bases and 0 bases, there was a span of 9 bases. CDR3 residues: CASSSRTPNYGYTF. As DNA, the CDR3 is TGTGCCAGCAGCTCCAGAACCCCTAACTATGGCTACACCTTC.